The rows below give T cell receptor beta chains drawn from one sample of a study of beta chain features in type 1 diabetes. The protocol was immunoSEQ multiplex PCR, while the TCRdb copy is restricted to in-frame clones and leaves out a portion. The sample holds hundreds of thousands of clones; over 14% are singletons and the top ten take roughly 0.015%. The sequenced sample consisted of naive CD4+ T cells from blood. These receptors came from a man aged 18 to 30 with type 1 diabetes. CDR3s include the opening cysteine and the closing phenylalanine or tryptophan. D genes are given only for firm matches. Clone size appears in some rows only: once, few, many, or a class for an expanded clone.

d_gene: TRBD1; abundance: NA; v_gene: TRBV6-4; len: 14; j_gene: TRBJ2-1; CDR3aa: CASSRQGTRNEQFF; CDR3nt: TGTGCCAGCAGTCGACAGGGTACCCGCAATGAGCAGTTCTTC
d_gene: TRBD2; abundance: few; v_gene: TRBV6-5; len: 15; j_gene: TRBJ2-7; CDR3aa: CASSGTSGNSYEQYF; CDR3nt: TGTGCCAGCAGTGGGACTAGCGGGAACTCCTACGAGCAGTACTTC
d_gene: NA; abundance: NA; v_gene: TRBV28; len: 14; j_gene: TRBJ2-1; CDR3aa: CASTRTASYNEQFF; CDR3nt: TGTGCCAGCACAAGGACAGCCTCCTACAATGAGCAGTTCTTC
d_gene: TRBD2; abundance: few; v_gene: TRBV9; len: 18; j_gene: TRBJ2-1; CDR3aa: CASSVGTSGLKGYNEQFF; CDR3nt: TGTGCCAGCAGCGTCGGGACTAGCGGTTTAAAGGGGTACAATGAGCAGTTCTTC
d_gene: TRBD2; abundance: few; v_gene: TRBV4-3; len: 15; j_gene: TRBJ2-1; CDR3aa: CASSRSSGGAVRKFF; CDR3nt: TGCGCCAGCAGCCGGTCTAGCGGGGGGGCCGTTCGCAAGTTCTTC
d_gene: TRBD2; abundance: few; v_gene: TRBV30; len: 15; j_gene: TRBJ2-2; CDR3aa: CAWSTPGLATGELFF; CDR3nt: TGTGCCTGGAGTACCCCGGGACTAGCAACCGGGGAGCTGTTTTTT
d_gene: NA; abundance: NA; v_gene: TRBV23-1; len: 19; j_gene: TRBJ2-4; CDR3aa: CASSQFLEVLGAAKNIQYF; CDR3nt: TGCGCCAGCAGTCAATTTCTTGAAGTCCTGGGAGCAGCCAAAAACATTCAGTACTTC
d_gene: TRBD1; abundance: few; v_gene: TRBV25-1; len: 16; j_gene: TRBJ2-3; CDR3aa: CASSESGTVTSDTQYF; CDR3nt: TGTGCCAGCAGTGAATCCGGGACAGTTACATCAGATACGCAGTATTTT
d_gene: NA; abundance: NA; v_gene: TRBV4-2; len: 13; j_gene: TRBJ2-3; CDR3aa: CASSPRIIDTQYF; CDR3nt: TGTGCCAGCAGCCCGCGGATTATAGATACGCAGTATTTT
d_gene: NA; abundance: few; v_gene: TRBV7-9; len: 13; j_gene: TRBJ2-1; CDR3aa: CASSSGRDNEQFF; CDR3nt: TGTGCCAGCAGCTCGGGCAGGGACAATGAGCAGTTCTTC
d_gene: NA; abundance: few; v_gene: TRBV5-1; len: 17; j_gene: TRBJ2-1; CDR3aa: CASSPGIRSGLTDEQFF; CDR3nt: TGCGCCAGCAGCCCGGGGATTAGGAGCGGGTTAACGGATGAGCAGTTCTTC
d_gene: TRBD1; abundance: NA; v_gene: TRBV5-4; len: 15; j_gene: TRBJ2-7; CDR3aa: CASSFGGQGASEQYF; CDR3nt: TGTGCCAGCAGCTTCGGGGGACAGGGGGCGTCCGAGCAGTACTTC
d_gene: TRBD2; abundance: few; v_gene: TRBV18; len: 16; j_gene: TRBJ2-7; CDR3aa: CASSPASGRGSYEQYF; CDR3nt: TGTGCCAGCTCACCCGCATCGGGGCGGGGGTCCTACGAGCAGTACTTC
d_gene: NA; abundance: NA; v_gene: TRBV25-1; len: 15; j_gene: TRBJ1-4; CDR3aa: CASSEYREANEKLFF; CDR3nt: TGTGCCAGCAGTGAATACAGGGAGGCTAATGAAAAACTGTTTTTT
d_gene: TRBD1; abundance: few; v_gene: TRBV10-3; len: 14; j_gene: TRBJ1-1; CDR3aa: CAIRQGAEGTEAFF; CDR3nt: TGTGCCATCAGGCAGGGGGCTGAGGGCACTGAAGCTTTCTTT
d_gene: TRBD1; abundance: NA; v_gene: TRBV20-1; len: 11; j_gene: TRBJ1-2; CDR3aa: CSTGGNYGYTF; CDR3nt: TGCAGTACAGGGGGCAACTATGGCTACACCTTC
d_gene: NA; abundance: NA; v_gene: TRBV4-1; len: 13; j_gene: TRBJ2-2; CDR3aa: CASSQANPGELFF; CDR3nt: TGCGCCAGCAGCCAAGCTAACCCCGGGGAGCTGTTTTTT
d_gene: NA; abundance: NA; v_gene: TRBV25-1; len: 16; j_gene: TRBJ1-2; CDR3aa: CASSGSGGLFNYGYTF; CDR3nt: TGTGCCAGCAGCGGATCTGGCGGGCTGTTTAACTATGGCTACACCTTC
d_gene: NA; abundance: few; v_gene: TRBV7-2; len: 15; j_gene: TRBJ2-1; CDR3aa: CASSFSLASGVEQFF; CDR3nt: TGTGCCAGCAGCTTTTCCCTAGCGAGTGGGGTTGAGCAGTTCTTC
d_gene: TRBD2; abundance: NA; v_gene: TRBV7-7; len: 14; j_gene: TRBJ2-3; CDR3aa: CASSLGLAPDTQYF; CDR3nt: TGTGCCAGCAGCTTGGGACTAGCTCCAGATACGCAGTATTTT
d_gene: TRBD2; abundance: NA; v_gene: TRBV4-2; len: 14; j_gene: TRBJ2-1; CDR3aa: CASSPPELANEQFF; CDR3nt: TGTGCCAGCAGCCCACCGGAACTAGCGAATGAGCAGTTCTTC
d_gene: TRBD1; abundance: few; v_gene: TRBV5-1; len: 14; j_gene: TRBJ2-5; CDR3aa: CASSREGQGETQYF; CDR3nt: TGCGCCAGCAGCAGGGAGGGACAGGGGGAGACCCAGTACTTC
d_gene: TRBD2; abundance: NA; v_gene: TRBV5-4; len: 16; j_gene: TRBJ2-7; CDR3aa: CASSPSQLAGGREQYF; CDR3nt: TGTGCCAGCAGCCCGTCCCAACTAGCGGGAGGTCGCGAGCAGTACTTC
d_gene: TRBD1; abundance: few; v_gene: TRBV28; len: 13; j_gene: TRBJ2-7; CDR3aa: CASRDRDTYEQYF; CDR3nt: TGTGCCAGCAGAGACAGGGATACCTACGAGCAGTACTTC
d_gene: TRBD2; abundance: NA; v_gene: TRBV7-2; len: 16; j_gene: TRBJ2-3; CDR3aa: CASSLAFRASGEWQYF; CDR3nt: TGTGCCAGCAGCTTAGCCTTTAGGGCTAGCGGGGAATGGCAGTATTTT
d_gene: NA; abundance: few; v_gene: TRBV18; len: 14; j_gene: TRBJ2-3; CDR3aa: CASSPSGGTDTQYF; CDR3nt: TGTGCCAGCTCACCTTCGGGGGGCACAGATACGCAGTATTTT
d_gene: TRBD2; abundance: NA; v_gene: TRBV2; len: 14; j_gene: TRBJ2-1; CDR3aa: CASSGMGGYNEQFF; CDR3nt: TGTGCCAGCAGCGGGATGGGGGGGTACAATGAGCAGTTCTTC
d_gene: TRBD1; abundance: few; v_gene: TRBV7-9; len: 14; j_gene: TRBJ1-1; CDR3aa: CASSARTGMGGAFF; CDR3nt: TGTGCCAGCAGCGCGCGGACAGGGATGGGCGGGGCTTTCTTT
d_gene: NA; abundance: few; v_gene: TRBV4-3; len: 13; j_gene: TRBJ2-1; CDR3aa: CASSQDSGNEQFF; CDR3nt: TGCGCCAGCAGCCAAGATTCGGGGAATGAGCAGTTCTTC
d_gene: NA; abundance: few; v_gene: TRBV30; len: 12; j_gene: TRBJ1-6; CDR3aa: CAWNIQGSPLHF; CDR3nt: TGTGCCTGGAATATACAGGGTTCACCCCTCCACTTT